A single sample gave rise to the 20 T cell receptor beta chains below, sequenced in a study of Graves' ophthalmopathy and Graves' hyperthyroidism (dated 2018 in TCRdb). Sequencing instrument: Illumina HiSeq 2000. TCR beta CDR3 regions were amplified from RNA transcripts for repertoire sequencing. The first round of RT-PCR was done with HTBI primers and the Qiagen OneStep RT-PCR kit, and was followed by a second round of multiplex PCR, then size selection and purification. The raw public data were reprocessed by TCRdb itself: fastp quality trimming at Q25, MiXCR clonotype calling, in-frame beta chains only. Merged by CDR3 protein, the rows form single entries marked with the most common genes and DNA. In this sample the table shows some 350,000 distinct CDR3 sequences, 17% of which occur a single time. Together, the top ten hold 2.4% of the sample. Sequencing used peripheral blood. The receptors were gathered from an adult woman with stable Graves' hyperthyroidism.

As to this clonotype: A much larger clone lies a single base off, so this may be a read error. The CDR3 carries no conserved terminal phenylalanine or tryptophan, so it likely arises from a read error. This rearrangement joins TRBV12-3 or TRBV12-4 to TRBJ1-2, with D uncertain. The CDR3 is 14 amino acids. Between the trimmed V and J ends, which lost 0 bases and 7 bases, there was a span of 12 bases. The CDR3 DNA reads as TGTGCCAGCAGTTTAGCGCGGGAGTATAGTGGCTACACCGTC. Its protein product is CASSLAREYSGYTV.

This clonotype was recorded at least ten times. The CDR3 here is CSARASRTHNMNTEAFF. CDR3 nucleotides: TGCAGTGCTAGAGCGAGCCGCACTCATAATATGAACACTGAAGCTTTCTTT. This chain uses TRBV20-1 with TRBJ1-1; D unresolved. In germline, CDR1 is DFQATT, CDR2 SNEGSKA (reference sequence). Trimming pared 1 base from V and 0 bases from J, leaving 18 bases between. The CDR3 is made up of 17 amino acids.

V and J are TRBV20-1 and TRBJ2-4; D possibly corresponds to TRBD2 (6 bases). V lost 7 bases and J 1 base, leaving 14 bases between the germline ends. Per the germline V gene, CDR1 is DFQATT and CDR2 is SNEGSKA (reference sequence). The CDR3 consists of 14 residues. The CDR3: CSVMRDLAKNIQYF. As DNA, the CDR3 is TGCAGTGTCATGCGGGATCTGGCCAAAAACATTCAGTACTTC.

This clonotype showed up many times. CDR3 in amino acids: CASSFRERDTQYF. Here the CDR3 DNA reads TGTGCCAGCAGCTTCCGGGAGCGAGATACGCAGTATTTT. The gene calls are TRBV7-2 and TRBJ2-3, with D perhaps matching TRBD2 (6 bases). The germline CDR1 and CDR2 sequences are SGHTA and FQGNSA. V shed 3 bases and J shed 5 bases, with 9 bases lying between them. This CDR3 is 13 amino acids long.

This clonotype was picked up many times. CDR3 in DNA: TGTGCCAGCAGCCAAGACGGACGATCGAACGGAAACACCATATATTTT. Protein product: CASSQDGRSNGNTIYF. This rearrangement joins TRBV14 to TRBJ1-3; D call uncertain. With 0 bases removed from V and 4 bases from J, the gap between germline ends came to 13 bases. This CDR3 is 16 amino acids long. The germline V gene encodes CDR1 SGHDN and CDR2 FVKESK.

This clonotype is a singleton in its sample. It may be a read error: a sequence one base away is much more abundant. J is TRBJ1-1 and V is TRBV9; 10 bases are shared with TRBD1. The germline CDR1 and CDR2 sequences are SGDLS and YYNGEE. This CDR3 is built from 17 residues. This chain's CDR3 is CASSVGMGQGTGTEACF. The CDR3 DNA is TGTGCCAGCAGCGTAGGGATGGGACAGGGGACGGGGACTGAAGCTTGCTTT.

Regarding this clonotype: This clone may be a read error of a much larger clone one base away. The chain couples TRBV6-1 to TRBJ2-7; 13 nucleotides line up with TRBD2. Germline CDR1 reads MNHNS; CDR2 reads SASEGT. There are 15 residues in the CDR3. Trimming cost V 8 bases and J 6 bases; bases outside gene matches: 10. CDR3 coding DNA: TGTGCCAGCGACCCGACTAGCGGGAGGTTCTCCGAGCAGTACTTC. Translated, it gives CASDPTSGRFSEQYF.

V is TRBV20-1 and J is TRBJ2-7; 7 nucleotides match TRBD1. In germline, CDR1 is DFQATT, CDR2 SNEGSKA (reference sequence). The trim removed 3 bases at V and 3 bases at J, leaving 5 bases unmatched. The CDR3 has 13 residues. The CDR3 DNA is TGCAGTGCTAGCGGACAGGCCTACTACGAGCAGTACTTC. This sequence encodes CSASGQAYYEQYF.

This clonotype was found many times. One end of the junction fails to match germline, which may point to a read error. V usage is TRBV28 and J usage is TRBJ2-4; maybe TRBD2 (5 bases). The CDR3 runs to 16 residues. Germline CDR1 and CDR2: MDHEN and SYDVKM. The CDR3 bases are TGTGCCAGCAGTTTTTCGGGGTTGATACACAAAAACATTAAGTACTTC. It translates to CASSFSGLIHKNIKYF. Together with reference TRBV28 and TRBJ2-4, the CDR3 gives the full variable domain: DVKVTQSSRYLVKRTGEKVFLECVQDMDHENMFWYRQDPGLGLRLIYFSYDVKMKEKGDIPEGYSVSREKKERFSLILESASTNQTSMYLCASSFSGLIHKNIKYFGAGTRLSVL.

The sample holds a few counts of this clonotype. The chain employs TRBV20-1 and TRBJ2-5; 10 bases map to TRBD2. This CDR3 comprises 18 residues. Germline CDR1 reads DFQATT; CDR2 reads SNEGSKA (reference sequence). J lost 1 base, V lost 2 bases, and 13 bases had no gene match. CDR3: CSARQSPASGGSQETQYF. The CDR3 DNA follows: TGCAGTGCTAGACAGTCTCCCGCTAGCGGGGGTTCCCAAGAGACCCAGTACTTC.

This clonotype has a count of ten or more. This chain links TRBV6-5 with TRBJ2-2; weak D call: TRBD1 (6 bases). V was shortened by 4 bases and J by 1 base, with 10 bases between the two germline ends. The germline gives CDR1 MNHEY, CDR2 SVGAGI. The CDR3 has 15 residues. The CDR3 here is CASSFQGQNTGELFF. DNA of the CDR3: TGTGCCAGCAGTTTCCAGGGACAGAACACCGGGGAGCTGTTTTTT.

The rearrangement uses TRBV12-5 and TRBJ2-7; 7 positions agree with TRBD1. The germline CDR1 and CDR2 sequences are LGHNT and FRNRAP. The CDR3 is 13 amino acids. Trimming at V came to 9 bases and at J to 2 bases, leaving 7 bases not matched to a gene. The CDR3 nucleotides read TGTGCTAGCCCACAGGACAGGCCCTACGAGCAGTACTTC. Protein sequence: CASPQDRPYEQYF.

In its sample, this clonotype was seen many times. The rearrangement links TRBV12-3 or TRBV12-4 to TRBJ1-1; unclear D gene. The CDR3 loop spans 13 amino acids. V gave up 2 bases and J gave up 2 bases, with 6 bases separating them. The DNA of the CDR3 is TGTGCCAGCAGTTTAAGGCTCAACACTGAAGCTTTCTTT. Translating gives CASSLRLNTEAFF.

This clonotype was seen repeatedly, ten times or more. CDR3 bases: TGCGCCAGCAGCCAAGAGCTAGAGGGCAGCCTTAGGTTGGGCTCCTACGAGCAGTACTTC. It encodes CASSQELEGSLRLGSYEQYF. V gene TRBV4-1 combines with J gene TRBJ2-7; possibly TRBD2 for D (5 bases). Trimming took off 0 bases at V and 0 bases at J, with 24 bases between the two ends. Germline CDR1 and CDR2: MGHRA and YSYEKL. The CDR3 consists of 20 residues.

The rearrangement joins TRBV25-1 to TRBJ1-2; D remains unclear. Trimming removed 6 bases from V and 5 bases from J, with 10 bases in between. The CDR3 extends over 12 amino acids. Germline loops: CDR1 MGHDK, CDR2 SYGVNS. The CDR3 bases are TGTGCCAGCAGCATTCCGGGGTATGGCTACACCTTC. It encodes CASSIPGYGYTF.

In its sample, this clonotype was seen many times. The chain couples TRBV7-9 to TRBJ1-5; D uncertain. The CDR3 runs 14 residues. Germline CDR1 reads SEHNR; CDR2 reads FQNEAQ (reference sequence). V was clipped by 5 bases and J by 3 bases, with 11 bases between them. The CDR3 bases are TGTGCCAGCAGCCCCGTCACTCTCAATCAGCCCCAGCATTTT. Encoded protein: CASSPVTLNQPQHF.

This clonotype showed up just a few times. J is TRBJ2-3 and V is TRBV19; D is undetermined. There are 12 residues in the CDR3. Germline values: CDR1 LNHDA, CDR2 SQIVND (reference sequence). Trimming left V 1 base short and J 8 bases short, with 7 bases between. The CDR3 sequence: CASSIGAGTQYF. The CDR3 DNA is TGTGCCAGTAGTATAGGTGCTGGTACGCAGTATTTT.

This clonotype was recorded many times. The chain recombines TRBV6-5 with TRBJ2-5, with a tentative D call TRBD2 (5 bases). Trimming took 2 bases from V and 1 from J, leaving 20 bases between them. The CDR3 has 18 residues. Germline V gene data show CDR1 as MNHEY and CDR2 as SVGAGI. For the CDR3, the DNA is TGTGCCAGCAGTTACGAGGTAGTGAGAGGGCCACTCCAAGAGACCCAGTACTTC. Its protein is CASSYEVVRGPLQETQYF.

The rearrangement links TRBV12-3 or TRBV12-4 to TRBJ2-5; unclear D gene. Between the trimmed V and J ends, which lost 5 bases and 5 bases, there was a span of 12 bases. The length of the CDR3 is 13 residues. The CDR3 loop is CASSVVGQETQYF. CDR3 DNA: TGTGCCAGCAGTGTCGTTGGGCAGGAGACCCAGTACTTC.

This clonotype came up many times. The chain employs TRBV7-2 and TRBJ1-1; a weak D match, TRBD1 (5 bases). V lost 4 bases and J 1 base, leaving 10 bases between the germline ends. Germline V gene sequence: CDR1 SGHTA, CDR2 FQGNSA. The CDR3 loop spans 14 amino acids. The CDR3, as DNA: TGTGCCAGCAGCTCTCAGGGTTCGAACACTGAAGCTTTCTTT. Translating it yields CASSSQGSNTEAFF.